These 4 T cell receptor beta chains came from one sample sequenced in a study of shared clonotypes between healthy human individuals. Generated by immunoSEQ multiplex PCR, the TCRdb table keeps only in-frame clones and is missing some. The data hold 2,500,000 or so clones, with around nine tenths observed a single time. Sequences were obtained from naive CD4+ T cells sorted from blood. The subset denotes: CD45RA+ positively selected. Every receptor here comes from a man between 18 and 35 years old in good health.

The rearrangement links TRBV20-1 to TRBJ1-1; D ambiguous. V lost 3 bases, J lost 3 bases, and 5 bases lay in between. The CDR3 covers 11 residues. Germline loops: CDR1 DFQATT, CDR2 SNEGSKA (reference sequence). CDR3: CSARADTEAFF. In DNA form, the CDR3 reads TGCAGTGCTAGGGCGGACACTGAAGCTTTCTTT.

The chain is built from TRBV11-2 and TRBJ1-3; no clear D gene. V lost 5 bases and J 3 bases, leaving 5 bases between the germline ends. The CDR3 contains 12 residues. Looked up from germline, CDR1 is SGHAT and CDR2 is FQNNGV. The CDR3 protein is CASSRHGNTIYF. The CDR3 region has the DNA TGTGCCAGCAGCCGACATGGAAACACCATATATTTT.

This chain joins TRBV4-1 and TRBJ2-3; 10 bases match TRBD2. The CDR3 loop spans 16 amino acids. The V gene's germline CDR1 is MGHRA and CDR2 YSYEKL. V lost 5 bases and J lost 6; bases outside the gene matches: 11. This CDR3 is CASSSYLAGDTDTQYF. DNA for the CDR3: TGCGCCAGCAGCTCTTATCTAGCGGGAGATACTGATACGCAGTATTTT.

The genes are TRBV7-2 and TRBJ2-7; perhaps TRBD2 as D (6 bases). The germline CDR1 and CDR2 sequences are SGHTA and FQGNSA. The CDR3 is 15 residues long. The V and J ends lost 4 bases and 5 bases respectively, with 18 bases between them. CDR3 DNA sequence: TGTGCCAGCAGCTCTCGGCGGGAAGGGATCAACGAGCAGTACTTC. This sequence encodes CASSSRREGINEQYF.